Below are 28 T cell receptor beta chains sequenced from a single sample in a study of a mutant IDH1 vaccine in newly diagnosed glioma. For these receptors, no antigen is known. This table comes from immunoSEQ multiplex PCR, and its TCRdb copy is limited to in-frame clones, with some not included. The table has over 55,000 clones, 89% seen once. The sample's time point: week 11, during vaccination. All doses held 300 ug of mutant IDH1 20-mer peptide, with topical imiquimod. This sample comprised PBMCs, obtained from a glioma patient whose treatment included an IDH1 peptide vaccine. Source of these receptors: a man aged 40-49 years with glioma.

The chain carries TRBV11-2 and TRBJ2-3; D not resolved. CDR3 length equals 14 residues. CDR1 SGHAT and CDR2 FQNNGV come from the germline V gene. Trimming cost V 1 base and J 1 base, with 6 bases left between them. In DNA, the CDR3 is TGTGCCAGCAGCTTAGTAGGTGGCACAGATACGCAGTATTTT. It yields the protein CASSLVGGTDTQYF.

DNA for the CDR3: TGTGCCAGTAGGGACAGGGGGAACACTGAAGCTTTCTTT. Its protein is CASRDRGNTEAFF. J is TRBJ1-1 and V is TRBV19; 9 bases align to TRBD1. Germline V CDR1 and CDR2: LNHDA, SQIVND (reference sequence). The length of the CDR3 is 13 residues. The trim removed 6 bases at V and 1 base at J, leaving 0 bases unmatched.

The chain carries TRBV6-4 and TRBJ1-1, with a tentative D call TRBD1 (5 bases). Per the germline V gene, CDR1 is MRHNA and CDR2 is SNTAGT. V lost 5 bases to trimming and J lost 4 bases, with 14 bases between them. The CDR3 runs 14 residues. CDR3: CASSRTPMGTEAFF. In DNA, the CDR3 is TGTGCCAGCAGTCGGACACCGATGGGCACTGAAGCTTTCTTT.

The chain has TRBV5-1 and TRBJ2-1; maybe TRBD1 (6 bases). V was clipped by 7 bases and J by 2 bases, with 13 bases between them. The CDR3 totals 14 residues. Germline V lookup: CDR1 SGHRS, CDR2 YFSETQ. The CDR3 sequence is CASATGMTYNEQFF. The CDR3 DNA follows: TGCGCCAGCGCTACAGGGATGACCTACAATGAGCAGTTCTTC.

J is TRBJ2-7 and V is TRBV2, with TRBD2 as a possible D gene (6 bases). The CDR3 is made up of 13 amino acids. Looked up from germline, CDR1 is SNHLY and CDR2 is FYNNEI. The CDR3 DNA reads as TGTGCGTCCAAGGCGGGGCTCTCCTACGAGCAGTACTTC. Residues: CASKAGLSYEQYF. Full variable domain (rest looked up from reference TRBV2 and TRBJ2-7): EPEVTQTPSHQVTQMGQEVILRCVPISNHLYFYWYRQILGQKVEFLVSFYNNEISEKSEIFDDQFSVERPDGSNFTLKIRSTKLEDSAMYFCASKAGLSYEQYFGPGTRLTVT.

This clone was detected only a few times. The chain uses TRBV19 and TRBJ2-5, with 7 nucleotides matching TRBD2. With V trimmed by 9 bases and J by 4 bases, 8 bases remained unmatched. Looked up from germline, CDR1 is LNHDA and CDR2 is SQIVND (reference sequence). The length of the CDR3 is 13 residues. The CDR3 spells CASSGNFGETQYF. CDR3 coding DNA: TGTGCCAGCAGCGGGAATTTTGGAGAGACCCAGTACTTC.

CDR3 sequence reads: CATSRKRTLNEHGYTF. CDR3 bases: TGTGCCACCAGCAGGAAAAGGACCTTAAACGAGCATGGCTACACCTTC. The J gene is TRBJ1-2, the V gene TRBV15; no firm D call. V was shortened by 3 bases and J by 6 bases, with 20 bases between the two germline ends. Germline CDR1 reads LNHNV; CDR2 reads YYDKDF (reference sequence). The length of the CDR3 is 16 residues.

The CDR3 DNA sequence: TGTGCCTGGAGTGCGATAGGGACAGGGAGAGCCAAAAACATTCAGTACTTC. It is translated as CAWSAIGTGRAKNIQYF. V and J are TRBV30 and TRBJ2-4; 9 bases fit TRBD1. Looked up from germline, CDR1 is GTSNPN and CDR2 is SVGIG (reference sequence). J lost 0 bases, V lost 1 base, and 7 bases had no gene match. The CDR3 runs 17 residues.

Only a few counts were recorded for this clone. J is TRBJ2-7 and V is TRBV25-1; perhaps TRBD2 as D (5 bases). The ends were cut back, 0 bases at V and 5 bases at J, with 5 bases in the middle. The CDR3 has 12 amino acids. Germline CDR1 reads MGHDK; CDR2 reads SYGVNS. CDR3 protein: CASSEYSDEQYF. The CDR3 DNA follows: TGTGCCAGCAGTGAATATAGCGACGAGCAGTACTTC.

The chain is built from TRBV7-2 and TRBJ2-1; possibly TRBD2 for D (5 bases). The V and J ends lost 5 bases and 4 bases respectively, with 12 bases between them. This CDR3 region has 14 residues. Germline V CDR1 and CDR2: SGHTA, FQGNSA. As DNA, the CDR3 is TGTGCCAGCAGCAACCCTAGCCGATACAATGAGCAGTTCTTC. It yields the protein CASSNPSRYNEQFF.

This chain connects TRBV6-1 to TRBJ1-5, with D possibly TRBD1 on 5 matching bases. Germline-derived CDR1 and CDR2 are MNHNS and SASEGT. This CDR3 has 14 amino acids. Trimming took 2 bases from V and 4 from J, leaving 9 bases between them. CDR3 in amino acids: CASSESGRNQPQHF. The DNA for the CDR3 is TGTGCCAGCAGTGAATCGGGGCGAAATCAGCCCCAGCATTTT.

This CDR3 reads CSAGQPQHF. The CDR3 nucleotides are TGCAGTGCCGGTCAGCCCCAGCATTTT. The chain couples TRBV20-1 to TRBJ1-5; D uncertain. CDR1 DFQATT and CDR2 SNEGSKA come from the germline V gene (reference sequence). This CDR3 has 9 amino acids. Trimming pared 6 bases from V and 6 bases from J, leaving 3 bases between.

The chain has TRBV2 and TRBJ2-3; D may be TRBD1 (6 bases). Per germline, CDR1 SNHLY and CDR2 FYNNEI. This CDR3 is 14 amino acids long. Trimming cost V 7 bases and J 2 bases, with 13 bases left between them. The CDR3 reads CASTGQITTDTQYF. As DNA, the CDR3 is TGTGCCAGCACCGGACAGATAACCACAGATACGCAGTATTTT.

This sequence joins TRBV10-3 and TRBJ2-5; 15 positions match TRBD2. The J call may be in error: the DNA end matches TRBJ2-7 better. In germline, CDR1 is ENHRY, CDR2 SYGVKD. This CDR3 region has 15 residues. This CDR3 is CAAGTSGRRAYEQYF. The CDR3 DNA reads TGTGCCGCCGGGACTAGCGGGAGGCGGGCCTACGAGCAGTACTTC.

CDR3 sequence reads: CASSLEQSSGNTIYF. CDR3 bases: TGCGCCAGCAGCTTGGAGCAGAGCTCTGGAAACACCATATATTTT. The V call is TRBV5-1, the J call TRBJ1-3; D remains ambiguous. This CDR3 is 15 amino acids long. CDR1 and CDR2 (germline): SGHRS, YFSETQ. Trimming removed 0 bases from V and 0 bases from J, with 7 bases in between. Combining the CDR3 with reference TRBV5-1 and TRBJ1-3 gives the whole variable domain KAGVTQTPRYLIKTRGQQVTLSCSPISGHRSVSWYQQTPGQGLQFLFEYFSETQRNKGNFPGRFSGRQFSNSRSEMNVSTLELGDSALYLCASSLEQSSGNTIYFGEGSWLTVV.

This clone appeared once. The rearrangement joins TRBV5-6 to TRBJ1-1; 8 positions match TRBD1. The CDR3 has 16 residues. The V gene's germline CDR1 is SGHDT and CDR2 YYEEEE. Trimming cost V 3 bases and J 4 bases; bases outside gene matches: 11. CDR3 amino acids: CASSSLGPTGATEAFF. The CDR3, as DNA: TGTGCCAGCAGCTCCCTCGGCCCGACAGGGGCCACTGAAGCTTTCTTT.

The V gene is TRBV7-6, the J gene TRBJ2-3, with D possibly TRBD2 on 6 matching bases. Trimming left V 0 bases short and J 5 bases short, with 12 bases between. Germline values: CDR1 SGHVS, CDR2 FNYEAQ. CDR3 length equals 15 residues. CDR3 in DNA: TGTGCCAGCAGCTTAGCCGGTTTCGGGGGAGATACGCAGTATTTT. The encoded protein is CASSLAGFGGDTQYF.

The V call is TRBV7-9, the J call TRBJ1-4, with a tentative D call TRBD1 (5 bases). The V and J ends lost 6 bases and 6 bases respectively, with 17 bases between them. The CDR3 is 15 residues long. Germline loops: CDR1 SEHNR, CDR2 FQNEAQ (reference sequence). The CDR3 here is CASRSSLGLDEKLFF. The CDR3 nucleotides are TGTGCCAGCAGGTCGAGTCTGGGGCTTGATGAAAAACTGTTTTTT.

The chain employs TRBV2 and TRBJ1-6; TRBD1 aligns across 8 bases. Germline V gene data show CDR1 as SNHLY and CDR2 as FYNNEI. V lost 4 bases to trimming and J lost 7 bases; unmatched junction nucleotides: 3. This CDR3 contains 14 residues. This chain's CDR3 is CASSGDRRNSPLHF. DNA of the CDR3: TGTGCCAGCAGTGGGGACAGGCGGAATTCACCCCTCCACTTT.

The V call is TRBV28, the J call TRBJ1-2; D unresolved. Trimming shortened V by 7 bases and J by 4 bases, and 16 bases separated the two germline ends. Germline V gives CDR1 MDHEN, CDR2 SYDVKM. The CDR3 length is 14 residues. CDR3 DNA: TGTGCCAGCATGAAGAACAACTACGGCTATGGCTACACCTTC. It encodes CASMKNNYGYGYTF.

The chain recombines TRBV28 with TRBJ2-7; 7 bases agree with TRBD2. The ends lost 6 bases at V and 1 base at J; junction bases unmatched: 12. The germline V gene encodes CDR1 MDHEN and CDR2 SYDVKM. The CDR3 is 16 amino acids. CDR3 nucleotides: TGTGCCAGCAGCAGCGGTAGGACTAGTGGATCCTACGAGCAGTACGTC. Amino acid sequence: CASSSGRTSGSYEQYV.

This chain links TRBV19 with TRBJ1-5; 8 positions match TRBD1. Germline CDR1 reads LNHDA; CDR2 reads SQIVND (reference sequence). Germline trimming cut 5 bases from V and 3 bases from J; bases unmatched to any gene: 3. The CDR3 extends over 14 amino acids. CDR3 DNA: TGTGCCAGTAGTCTGACAGGGGACAATCAGCCCCAGCATTTT. This encodes CASSLTGDNQPQHF.

The rearrangement joins TRBV7-2 to TRBJ2-7, with 7 bases matching TRBD1. Germline V gene sequence: CDR1 SGHTA, CDR2 FQGNSA. Losses at the gene ends were 5 bases for V and 0 bases for J; bases not matched to a gene: 7. This CDR3 has 15 residues. CDR3 DNA sequence: TGTGCCAGCAGCCGACAGGGCGACTTCTCCTACGAGCAGTACTTC. The encoded protein is CASSRQGDFSYEQYF. The full variable domain, with the rest looked up from reference TRBV7-2 and TRBJ2-7, is GAGVSQSPSNKVTEKGKDVELRCDPISGHTALYWYRQSLGQGLEFLIYFQGNSAPDKSGLPSDRFSAERTGGSVSTLTIQRTQQEDSAVYLCASSRQGDFSYEQYFGPGTRLTVT.

This clone came up once. The rearrangement links TRBV9 to TRBJ2-1; 8 bases map to TRBD1. The CDR3 spans 17 residues. The V segment lost 1 base and the J segment 3 bases; nucleotides outside the gene matches: 9. The germline V gene encodes CDR1 SGDLS and CDR2 YYNGEE. The chain's CDR3 is CASSVRGQGVGYNEQFF. CDR3 in DNA: TGTGCCAGCAGCGTAAGAGGACAGGGAGTAGGCTACAATGAGCAGTTCTTC.

The chain has TRBV27 and TRBJ2-7, with 8 bases identical to TRBD1. CDR1 is MNHEY, CDR2 SMNVEV, per germline (reference sequence). V shed 3 bases and J 8 bases; nucleotides not matched to a gene: 9. The length of the CDR3 is 14 residues. CDR3 residues: CASSFNRGSPQQYV. As DNA, the CDR3 is TGTGCCAGCAGTTTTAACAGGGGGTCCCCTCAGCAGTACGTC.

The chain employs TRBV15 and TRBJ2-7; 8 nucleotides agree with TRBD2. The V gene's germline CDR1 is LNHNV and CDR2 YYDKDF (reference sequence). The CDR3 totals 14 residues. Trimming cost V 5 bases and J 2 bases; bases outside gene matches: 5. The DNA for the CDR3 is TGTGCCACCAGCCGGGGGGGGGCCGCCTACGAGCAGTACTTC. Translated: CATSRGGAAYEQYF.

This clone was counted once. The chain has TRBV27 and TRBJ2-1; D not resolved. V lost 3 bases and J 4 bases, leaving 7 bases between the germline ends. Germline V gives CDR1 MNHEY, CDR2 SMNVEV (reference sequence). This CDR3 region has 13 residues. The CDR3 is CASSFGSYNEQFF. Here the CDR3 DNA reads TGTGCCAGCAGTTTTGGGTCTTACAATGAGCAGTTCTTC.

The chain couples TRBV7-2 to TRBJ2-2; D is unresolved. Germline CDR1 is SGHTA and CDR2 is FQGNSA. The CDR3 is 14 residues long. V shed 1 base and J shed 5 bases, with 8 bases lying between them. The chain's CDR3 is CASSLGLWTGELFF. As DNA, the CDR3 is TGTGCCAGCAGCTTAGGACTTTGGACCGGGGAGCTGTTTTTT.